The 28 T cell receptor beta chains listed next were all sequenced from one sample in a study of OX40 agonist ivuxolimab in advanced cancers. Library preparation was by the immunoSEQ multiplex PCR assay. TCRdb retrieved this table from immuneACCESS and kept in-frame rearrangements only. Not all clones are present; in checked studies, unresolved V genes account for under half, and no reason is known for the remainder. A total of 30,000 to 40,000 clones appear in this sample, 83% of them only once. The top ten hold 20% of the sample. The sample here was CD4+ or CD8+ T cells sorted from blood, taken in a trial of the OX40 agonist ivuxolimab. The source is an adult with an advanced solid tumor such as melanoma, head and neck, liver or kidney cancer.

In its sample, this clone was seen a few times. This sequence joins TRBV5-6 and TRBJ2-1, with 8 bases fitting TRBD1. The CDR3 is 15 amino acids. CDR1 is SGHDT and CDR2 is YYEEEE in the germline V gene. Trimming cost V 4 bases and J 7 bases; bases outside gene matches: 10. The CDR3 DNA follows: TGTGCCAGCAGCCCGGGGCCAGGGGGCATGAATGAGCAGTTCTTC. It is translated as CASSPGPGGMNEQFF.

The chain combines TRBV28 with TRBJ2-7, with D hard to call. V lost 4 bases and J 2 bases, leaving 12 bases between the germline ends. This CDR3 contains 14 residues. CDR1 is MDHEN, CDR2 SYDVKM, per germline. CDR3 DNA: TGTGCCAGCAGTTCCTCGGAAAACCCCTACGAGCAGTACTTC. This translates into CASSSSENPYEQYF.

This clone was counted many times. V gene TRBV7-2 combines with J gene TRBJ2-7, with 10 nucleotides matching TRBD2. V dropped 3 bases and J dropped 4; count of bases not matched to a gene: 3. CDR3 length equals 14 residues. CDR1 SGHTA and CDR2 FQGNSA come from the germline V gene. The CDR3 reads CASSFGLAAYEQYF. Written as DNA, the CDR3 is TGTGCCAGCAGCTTTGGACTAGCGGCTTACGAGCAGTACTTC.

A few counts support this clone. The chain employs TRBV9 and TRBJ2-5; tentatively, D is TRBD1 or TRBD2 (6 bases each). The CDR3 has 18 residues. V lost 4 bases and J lost 1, with 23 bases in between. Germline V lookup: CDR1 SGDLS, CDR2 YYNGEE. In DNA, the CDR3 is TGTGCCAGCAGCTCCCCATGGGGGGACAACTCCCTCCAAGAGACCCAGTACTTC. Its protein product is CASSSPWGDNSLQETQYF.

The chain joins TRBV4-1 to TRBJ2-2, with D uncertain. From germline, CDR1 is MGHRA and CDR2 YSYEKL. Trimming removed 4 bases from V and 2 bases from J, with 5 bases in between. This CDR3 comprises 13 residues. The CDR3, as DNA: TGCGCCAGCAGCCCTTCCAACACCGGGGAGCTGTTTTTT. Its translation is CASSPSNTGELFF.

This chain connects TRBV19 to TRBJ1-6; D is perhaps TRBD1 (5 bases). V was cut by 4 bases and J by 13 bases, with 23 bases left in between. CDR3 length: 16 amino acids. Germline assignment: CDR1 LNHDA and CDR2 SQIVND (reference sequence). CDR3 nucleotides: TGTGCCAGTAGTACGGCTGACGGGGCGCAAAACGCCCCCCTCCACTTT. Residues: CASSTADGAQNAPLHF.

The chain is built from TRBV7-6 and TRBJ2-1; D possibly corresponds to TRBD2 (7 bases). The germline CDR1 and CDR2 sequences are SGHVS and FNYEAQ. The CDR3 has 16 amino acids. Trimming took off 2 bases at V and 0 bases at J, with 11 bases between the two ends. This CDR3 reads CASSLRGGGSYNEQFF. The CDR3 nucleotides are TGTGCCAGCAGCTTACGAGGGGGGGGCTCCTACAATGAGCAGTTCTTC.

In this sample, this clone turned up a few times. In DNA, the CDR3 is TGCGCCAGCAGCCAAGATAGGACCCTAGGACAGCCCCAGCATTTT. Translated, it gives CASSQDRTLGQPQHF. The chain has TRBV4-1 and TRBJ1-5; D is unclear. In germline, CDR1 is MGHRA, CDR2 YSYEKL. The V end lost 0 bases, the J end lost 7 bases, and 13 bases lay between the germline ends. The length of the CDR3 is 15 residues.

V usage is TRBV9 and J usage is TRBJ1-3; D might be TRBD1 (6 bases). CDR1 SGDLS and CDR2 YYNGEE come from the germline V gene. V dropped 3 bases and J dropped 1 base, with 8 bases sitting between them. This CDR3 is built from 14 residues. This CDR3 reads CASSGTGSGNTIYF. In nucleotides, the CDR3 is TGTGCCAGCAGCGGAACAGGGTCTGGAAACACCATATATTTT.

The rearrangement uses TRBV28 and TRBJ1-2; D remains unclear. The CDR3 has 13 residues. In germline, CDR1 is MDHEN, CDR2 SYDVKM. V was pared by 3 bases and J by 8 bases, with 13 bases between. CDR3 sequence: CASSFGGLKGYTF. In DNA form, the CDR3 reads TGTGCCAGCAGTTTCGGTGGTTTGAAAGGCTACACCTTC.

The chain carries TRBV6-1 and TRBJ1-4, with D unresolved. The CDR3 covers 14 residues. Per germline, CDR1 MNHNS and CDR2 SASEGT. Trimming shortened V by 6 bases and J by 8 bases, and 16 bases separated the two germline ends. CDR3 residues: CASRDGEGWEKLFF. CDR3 nucleotide sequence: TGTGCCAGCAGAGATGGGGAAGGATGGGAAAAACTGTTTTTT.

The V gene is TRBV1, the J gene TRBJ2-7; the table's D call of TRBD1 was not tested on the DNA. TRBV1 is a pseudogene segment. The CDR3 consists of 12 residues. Written as DNA, the CDR3 is TGCACCAGCAGGAATACAGGGGTCGAGCAGTACTTC. This encodes CTSRNTGVEQYF.

In this sample, this clone turned up a few times. The genes are TRBV29-1 and TRBJ1-2, with 10 bases aligning to TRBD1. The CDR3 runs to 17 residues. Losses at the gene ends were 3 bases for V and 5 bases for J; bases not matched to a gene: 15. Germline values: CDR1 SQVTM, CDR2 ANQGSEA. CDR3 protein: CSVDLISPGQGLYGYTF. CDR3 DNA sequence: TGCAGCGTTGACTTGATAAGTCCGGGACAGGGGTTATATGGCTACACCTTC. The whole variable domain, remainder taken from reference TRBV29-1 and TRBJ1-2, is SAVISQKPSRDICQRGTSLTIQCQVDSQVTMMFWYRQQPGQSLTLIATANQGSEATYESGFVIDKFPISRPNLTFSTLTVSNMSPEDSSIYLCSVDLISPGQGLYGYTFGSGTRLTVV.

The rearrangement joins TRBV6-1 to TRBJ1-5; the D gene is possibly TRBD1 (5 bases). CDR3 length: 15 residues. Germline CDR1 and CDR2: MNHNS and SASEGT. The V gene lost 3 bases and the J gene lost 2 bases, with 11 bases spanning the gap. CDR3 sequence (DNA): TGTGCCAGCAGTGATTGGCAGGGTGGCAATCAGCCCCAGCATTTT. Translation gives CASSDWQGGNQPQHF.

The chain combines TRBV13 with TRBJ2-7, with D unresolved. The CDR3 is 14 amino acids. CDR1 is PRHDT, CDR2 FYEKMQ, per germline (reference sequence). Between the trimmed V and J ends, which lost 5 bases and 1 base, there was a span of 12 bases. The CDR3 coding sequence is TGTGCCAGCAGCCCCCCCGACGGATCCTACGAGCAGTACTTC. It specifies CASSPPDGSYEQYF.

The V call is TRBV29-1, the J call TRBJ2-1; D not certain. The germline V gene has CDR1 SQVTM and CDR2 ANQGSEA. The V end lost 3 bases, the J end lost 0 bases, and 12 bases lay between the germline ends. The CDR3 runs 15 residues. Here the CDR3 reads CSVDGLPSSYNEQFF. The DNA of the CDR3 is TGCAGCGTTGACGGGCTTCCGAGCTCCTACAATGAGCAGTTCTTC.

Here the CDR3 DNA reads TGCGCCAGCAGCCAAGACGGTATTTCCTCCTACGAGCAGTACTTC. It codes for CASSQDGISSYEQYF. The chain employs TRBV4-1 and TRBJ2-7; D not certain. Germline CDR1 reads MGHRA; CDR2 reads YSYEKL. This CDR3 comprises 15 residues. The V and J ends lost 0 bases and 0 bases respectively, with 9 bases between them.

This sequence joins TRBV7-6 and TRBJ2-7; 7 bases are a match to TRBD1. Germline lookup yields CDR1 SGHVS and CDR2 FNYEAQ. V dropped 4 bases and J dropped 3; count of bases not matched to a gene: 3. The CDR3 extends over 13 amino acids. CDR3 sequence: CASSSGQNYEQYF. In DNA form, the CDR3 reads TGTGCCAGCAGCTCGGGACAGAACTACGAGCAGTACTTC.

J is TRBJ2-7 and V is TRBV2; D gene unclear. CDR1 SNHLY and CDR2 FYNNEI come from the germline V gene. The CDR3 contains 11 residues. V was cut by 3 bases and J by 4 bases, with 4 bases left in between. CDR3 in DNA: TGTGCCAGCAGTGAGGGGTACGAGCAGTACTTC. This sequence encodes CASSEGYEQYF.

The chain combines TRBV28 with TRBJ2-7, with TRBD1 identical over 8 bases. This CDR3 region has 15 residues. CDR1 and CDR2 from the germline V gene are MDHEN and SYDVKM. After removal of 3 bases from V and 0 bases from J, the junction contained 4 bases not matched to a gene. CDR3 bases: TGTGCCAGCAGTTTTCGGACAGGGCTCTCCTACGAGCAGTACTTC. Translated: CASSFRTGLSYEQYF. The full variable domain, in which reference TRBV28 and TRBJ2-7 provide the parts outside the CDR3, is DVKVTQSSRYLVKRTGEKVFLECVQDMDHENMFWYRQDPGLGLRLIYFSYDVKMKEKGDIPEGYSVSREKKERFSLILESASTNQTSMYLCASSFRTGLSYEQYFGPGTRLTVT.

A note on this clone: At one end the junction does not follow the germline gene, possibly because of a read error. The V gene is TRBV6-1, the J gene TRBJ2-2; 8 positions match TRBD1. The CDR3 is made up of 15 amino acids. In germline, CDR1 is MNHNS, CDR2 SASEGT. Here the CDR3 DNA reads TGTGCCAGCAGCGCCGGGACAGGAGAACACCGGGGAGCTGTTTTT. This sequence encodes CASSAGTGEHRGAVF.

The CDR3 loop is CASSLTSGEGPSLYEQYF. The CDR3 DNA follows: TGTGCCAGCAGCCTAACTAGCGGGGAAGGCCCCTCTCTCTACGAGCAGTACTTC. This chain joins TRBV7-9 and TRBJ2-7; TRBD2 agrees at 10 bases. Germline CDR1 is SEHNR and CDR2 is FQNEAQ (reference sequence). The CDR3 has 18 amino acids. V lost 5 bases, J lost 3 bases, and 16 bases stayed unmatched.

This chain links TRBV6-1 with TRBJ1-5; 9 bases fit TRBD1. The CDR3 totals 15 residues. The germline V gene has CDR1 MNHNS and CDR2 SASEGT. J lost 3 bases, V lost 4 bases, and 4 bases had no gene match. CDR3 amino acids: CASSADRGSNQPQHF. CDR3 in DNA: TGTGCCAGCAGTGCGGACAGGGGCTCCAATCAGCCCCAGCATTTT.

The V call is TRBV13, the J call TRBJ2-7; TRBD2 might be the D (6 bases). From germline, CDR1 is PRHDT and CDR2 FYEKMQ (reference sequence). Trimming removed 5 bases at V and 1 base at J, with 9 bases between. The CDR3 length is 13 residues. CDR3 region: CASSLDYSYEQYF. CDR3 sequence (DNA): TGTGCCAGCAGCCTGGACTATTCCTACGAGCAGTACTTC.

The V call is TRBV6-1, the J call TRBJ1-4; possible D gene TRBD1, 5 bases. Germline values: CDR1 MNHNS, CDR2 SASEGT. CDR3 size: 15 residues. V lost 2 bases and J lost 5, with 12 bases in between. CDR3 in DNA: TGTGCCAGCAGTGAAATAGGGGAGGAAAATGAAAAACTGTTTTTT. It specifies CASSEIGEENEKLFF.

V gene TRBV6-5 combines with J gene TRBJ1-2; tentatively, D is TRBD1 (5 bases). CDR1 is MNHEY and CDR2 is SVGAGI in the germline V gene. The V end lost 2 bases, the J end lost 3 bases, and 16 bases lay between the germline ends. The length of the CDR3 is 16 residues. The CDR3, as DNA: TGTGCCAGCAGTTACAGCCCCGGGGGAGGTTACTATGGCTACACCTTC. Its translation: CASSYSPGGGYYGYTF.

The chain links TRBV28 to TRBJ2-4, with unresolved D. Germline loops: CDR1 MDHEN, CDR2 SYDVKM. The V end lost 10 bases, the J end lost 6 bases, and 25 bases lay between the germline ends. The CDR3 has 16 residues. CDR3 sequence: CATDPGRPRAGNIQYF. CDR3 sequence (DNA): TGTGCCACCGATCCTGGACGGCCTCGGGCCGGAAACATTCAGTACTTC.

This rearrangement joins TRBV5-6 to TRBJ2-7; 7 nucleotides agree with TRBD1. The CDR3 extends over 14 amino acids. V lost 4 bases, J lost 3 bases, and 7 bases stayed unmatched. Germline assignment: CDR1 SGHDT and CDR2 YYEEEE. The CDR3 DNA sequence: TGTGCCAGCAGCCCAAACCGGGACAGCTACGAGCAGTACTTC. Its translation: CASSPNRDSYEQYF.